Listed here are 2 T cell receptor beta chains from one sample, sequenced in a study of blood T cell repertoires in COVID-19. Produced via immunoSEQ multiplex PCR; TCRdb's table is partial and in-frame only. The repertoire consists of 85,000 to 100,000 clones, with more than 80% occurring once and the leading ten covering roughly 4.8%. Sequencing input: peripheral blood. The receptors were gathered from an elderly man with COVID-19, enrolled during active disease.

V and J are TRBV27 and TRBJ2-5; 7 bases fit TRBD2. J was trimmed by 3 bases and V by 3 bases; bases with no gene match: 1. The CDR3 extends over 13 amino acids. From germline, CDR1 is MNHEY and CDR2 SMNVEV (reference sequence). As DNA, the CDR3 is TGTGCCAGCAGTTTTGCGGGGGAAGAGACCCAGTACTTC. Its protein product is CASSFAGEETQYF.

This clone was counted only a few times. The J gene is TRBJ1-6, the V gene TRBV10-3, with 8 bases identical to TRBD1. The CDR3 extends over 15 amino acids. The J segment lost 9 bases and the V segment lost 2 bases, leaving 6 bases of the junction unmatched. Germline V gives CDR1 ENHRY, CDR2 SYGVKD. The CDR3 nucleotides read TGTGCCATCAGTGAGGTTACAGGGGGAGCTTCACCCCTCCACTTT. Its translation: CAISEVTGGASPLHF.